A single sample is the source of the 2 T cell receptor beta chains below, sequenced in a study of PD-L1 blockade in urothelial cancer. TCRdb keeps only in-frame clones here, not all; method: immunoSEQ multiplex PCR. Of 50,000 or so clones in the sample, about 90% were seen once. Time point in this sample: peripheral blood 6 weeks after treatment start. The specimen was PBMCs, collected around atezolizumab (anti-PD-L1) treatment. These TCRs come from a man in his sixties with urothelial cancer.

The chain recombines TRBV6-1 with TRBJ2-7, with D tentatively TRBD2 (6 bases). CDR1 is MNHNS and CDR2 is SASEGT in the germline V gene. The CDR3 length is 16 residues. Trimming stripped 3 bases from V and 0 bases from J, with 15 bases between. CDR3 region: CASSEDYIRYSYEQYF. The CDR3 DNA reads as TGTGCCAGCAGTGAGGACTATATTCGTTACTCCTACGAGCAGTACTTC.

The chain is built from TRBV7-2 and TRBJ2-2; TRBD1 is a possible D gene (5 bases). This CDR3 has 14 amino acids. Per germline, CDR1 SGHTA and CDR2 FQGNSA. V gave up 0 bases and J gave up 4 bases, with 6 bases separating them. This chain's CDR3 is CASSLAGLTGELFF. The CDR3 DNA follows: TGTGCCAGCAGCTTAGCGGGGCTCACCGGGGAGCTGTTTTTT.